These 6 T cell receptor beta chains share one sample of origin, sequenced in a study of blood T cells in healthy people across ages. Primers used in a second PCR of about 6 to 11 cycles were a sample-barcoded 5' primer and a J-beta primer mix. From the 5' RACE reads, TCRdb called clonotypes with MiXCR, one entry per CDR3 protein. The sample records around 1.5 million distinct CDR3 sequences, roughly 40% being singletons. The sample comprised blood. These receptors originate from a woman younger than 30 in good health.

V gene TRBV3-1 combines with J gene TRBJ2-4; 9 bases map to TRBD1. The germline gives CDR1 LGHDT, CDR2 YNNKEL (reference sequence). With 3 bases clipped from V and 2 bases from J, the junction kept 5 bases outside the gene matches. This CDR3 has 16 amino acids. CDR3 loop: CASSQGTGWSKNIQYF. For the CDR3, the DNA is TGTGCCAGCAGCCAGGGGACAGGGTGGTCCAAAAACATTCAGTACTTC.

The chain joins TRBV6-6 to TRBJ2-5; 7 bases line up with TRBD1. This CDR3 is built from 15 residues. The trim removed 8 bases at V and 2 bases at J, leaving 11 bases unmatched. Germline CDR1 is MNHNY and CDR2 is SVGAGI (reference sequence). The CDR3 loop reads CASGHARGLQETQYF. Written as DNA, the CDR3 is TGTGCCAGCGGCCACGCCAGGGGGTTACAAGAGACCCAGTACTTC.

This chain links TRBV12-3 or TRBV12-4 with TRBJ1-3; D is undetermined. There are 14 residues in the CDR3. Trimming shortened V by 11 bases and J by 0 bases, and 14 bases separated the two germline ends. CDR3 in amino acids: CASKSEGSGNTIYF. DNA for the CDR3: TGTGCCTCAAAGTCGGAGGGCTCTGGAAACACCATATATTTT.

This clonotype has a handful of counts. The chain employs TRBV12-3 or TRBV12-4 and TRBJ2-1; D not certain. Trimming removed 6 bases at V and 3 bases at J, with 9 bases between. CDR3 length: 13 amino acids. CDR3 nucleotide sequence: TGTGCCAGCAGCCCAAGGGTCTACAATGAGCAGTTCTTC. Encoded protein: CASSPRVYNEQFF.

V and J are TRBV20-1 and TRBJ2-4; a weak D match, TRBD2 (5 bases). The J call may be wrong; the DNA end is better matched by TRBJ2-5. There are 14 residues in the CDR3. CDR1 is DFQATT and CDR2 is SNEGSKA in the germline V gene (reference sequence). The CDR3 bases are TGCAGTGCTAGAGATCGGTCGGGGCAAGAGACCCAGTACTTC. Its translation is CSARDRSGQETQYF.

The V gene is TRBV11-2, the J gene TRBJ2-1; TRBD2 matches 9 bases. V trimming: 3 bases; J trimming: 4 bases; junction bases outside the gene matches: 10. Germline-derived CDR1 and CDR2 are SGHAT and FQNNGV. This CDR3 is built from 17 residues. The CDR3 DNA reads TGTGCCAGCAGCTTTCCGCGACTAGCGGCAGTTTACAATGAGCAGTTCTTC. It codes for CASSFPRLAAVYNEQFF.